These 5 T cell receptor beta chains came from one sample sequenced in a study of T cells in Graves' hyperthyroidism and ophthalmopathy. Amplified TCR beta CDR3 regions came from RNA transcripts. The TCR CDR3 was amplified in a first-round RT-PCR using the HTBI primer set. TCRdb reprocessed the multiplex PCR reads via MiXCR and lists one record per CDR3 protein. Of 350,000 or so distinct CDR3 sequences detected, around 18% appear once; the ten largest clones hold roughly a sixth. The material sequenced was blood. The receptors were gathered from a woman aged 40 to 50 with Graves' ophthalmopathy.

This clonotype was counted ten times or more. The chain uses TRBV4-2 and TRBJ2-7, with 7 positions matching TRBD2. The V segment lost 0 bases and the J segment 3 bases; nucleotides outside the gene matches: 8. This CDR3 region has 16 residues. Germline values: CDR1 LGHNA, CDR2 YNFKEQ. CDR3 region: CASSQDSAGVIYEQYF. The CDR3 DNA is TGTGCCAGCAGCCAAGATTCGGCGGGAGTTATCTACGAGCAGTACTTC.

This clonotype was detected ten times or more. The chain combines TRBV11-2 with TRBJ2-7; the D is unclear. CDR1 and CDR2 (germline): SGHAT, FQNNGV. The CDR3 spans 15 residues. V was cut by 2 bases and J by 6 bases, with 17 bases left in between. The CDR3 protein is CASSLRAGRAPEQYF. The CDR3 nucleotides are TGTGCCAGCAGCTTAAGGGCAGGACGTGCCCCCGAGCAGTACTTC. Drawing the rest from reference TRBV11-2 and TRBJ2-7, the complete variable domain is EAGVAQSPRYKIIEKRQSVAFWCNPISGHATLYWYQQILGQGPKLLIQFQNNGVVDDSQLPKDRFSAERLKGVDSTLKIQPAKLEDSAVYLCASSLRAGRAPEQYFGPGTRLTVT.

This clonotype was seen ten or more times. J is TRBJ1-1 and V is TRBV5-1, with a tentative D call TRBD1 (6 bases). The CDR3 is 16 residues long. Germline loops: CDR1 SGHRS, CDR2 YFSETQ. V lost 0 bases, J lost 8 bases, and 20 bases lay in between. CDR3 loop: CASSLEGGLPGNEAFF. The CDR3 DNA reads TGCGCCAGCAGCTTGGAGGGGGGCCTACCTGGGAACGAAGCTTTCTTT.

This clonotype was found many times. CDR3 DNA sequence: TGTGCCAGCAGCCAAGAGGGACGGGGGGTCCACGAGCAGTACTTC. It yields the protein CASSQEGRGVHEQYF. The V gene is TRBV3-2, the J gene TRBJ2-7; the table names TRBD1, a call not compared with the DNA. TRBV3-2 has pseudogene status. CDR3 length: 15 amino acids.

This clonotype showed up many times. This rearrangement joins TRBV6-1 to TRBJ1-5; D unresolved. Trimming pared 4 bases from V and 5 bases from J, leaving 15 bases between. CDR3 length equals 15 residues. Germline assignment: CDR1 MNHNS and CDR2 SASEGT. The CDR3: CASSAGPVKDQPQHF. The CDR3 DNA is TGTGCCAGCAGTGCCGGGCCAGTAAAAGATCAGCCCCAGCATTTT.